The 17 T cell receptor beta chains below all came from one sample that was sequenced in a study of graft-versus-host responses after intestinal transplantation. Sequenced by immunoSEQ multiplex PCR; TCRdb stores in-frame clones only, minus some. The sample records under 7,000 clones, 75% to 90% being singletons. The specimen comprised PBMCs, sampled about 83 days after transplant. These receptors all stem from a human patient who received an intestinal transplant, so some T cells may come from the graft donor.

A single count supports this clone. This rearrangement joins TRBV18 to TRBJ2-2; 10 bases map to TRBD2. The trim removed 2 bases at V and 2 bases at J, leaving 5 bases unmatched. In germline, CDR1 is KGHSH, CDR2 LQKENI. This CDR3 spans 17 amino acids. CDR3 loop: CASSPALAGYNTGELFF. The CDR3 DNA reads TGTGCCAGCTCACCAGCACTAGCGGGATATAACACCGGGGAGCTGTTTTTT.

The rearrangement links TRBV28 to TRBJ2-7; 9 bases are shared with TRBD1. Germline CDR1 MDHEN, CDR2 SYDVKM. The length of the CDR3 is 14 residues. With 6 bases clipped from V and 5 bases from J, the junction kept 8 bases outside the gene matches. The CDR3: CASSLTGGSHEQYF. The CDR3 DNA follows: TGTGCCAGCAGCTTGACAGGGGGGAGCCACGAGCAGTACTTC.

V is TRBV28 and J is TRBJ2-2; the match to TRBD2 covers 7 bases. The germline gives CDR1 MDHEN, CDR2 SYDVKM. The J segment lost 0 bases and the V segment lost 7 bases, leaving 20 bases of the junction unmatched. The CDR3 length is 20 residues. DNA of the CDR3: TGTGCCAGCACCACGCTTCTAGGCAGGGCGGGGGTGCCGAACACCGGGGAGCTGTTTTTT. Encoded protein: CASTTLLGRAGVPNTGELFF.

The J gene is TRBJ2-7, the V gene TRBV5-6; D unclear. V lost 0 bases and J 2 bases, leaving 9 bases between the germline ends. The CDR3 length is 14 residues. CDR1 and CDR2 (germline): SGHDT, YYEEEE. CDR3 protein: CASSLADNAYEQYF. The CDR3 bases are TGTGCCAGCAGCTTGGCTGACAATGCCTACGAGCAGTACTTC.

The chain links TRBV11-2 to TRBJ2-1; 12 nucleotides match TRBD1. V lost 1 base to trimming and J lost 10 bases; unmatched junction nucleotides: 8. The CDR3 has 16 amino acids. The germline CDR1 and CDR2 sequences are SGHAT and FQNNGV. In DNA form, the CDR3 reads TGTGCCAGCAGCTTAGGGGACAGGGGGCTGGACAGGGAGCAGTTCTTC. Translation gives CASSLGDRGLDREQFF. Supplemented by reference TRBV11-2 and TRBJ2-1, the full variable domain reads EAGVAQSPRYKIIEKRQSVAFWCNPISGHATLYWYQQILGQGPKLLIQFQNNGVVDDSQLPKDRFSAERLKGVDSTLKIQPAKLEDSAVYLCASSLGDRGLDREQFFGPGTRLTVL.

The V call is TRBV5-4, the J call TRBJ2-1; TRBD2 matches at 16 bases. Germline trimming cut 4 bases from V and 8 bases from J; bases unmatched to any gene: 6. The CDR3 totals 16 residues. Per germline, CDR1 SGHNT and CDR2 YYREEE (reference sequence). Here the CDR3 DNA reads TGTGCCAGCAGCGGCGGGACTAGCGGGGGGGTTTATGAGCAGTTCTTC. It codes for CASSGGTSGGVYEQFF.

This clone appeared a single time. The V gene is TRBV28, the J gene TRBJ2-7, with 7 bases identical to TRBD1. This CDR3 has 15 residues. Germline CDR1 MDHEN, CDR2 SYDVKM. The ends lost 6 bases at V and 0 bases at J; junction bases unmatched: 8. CDR3: CASRPGTAPSYEQYF. The CDR3, as DNA: TGTGCCAGCAGGCCTGGGACAGCTCCCTCCTACGAGCAGTACTTC.

The chain links TRBV5-6 to TRBJ2-5, with 8 positions matching TRBD1. V shed 6 bases and J 5 bases; nucleotides not matched to a gene: 9. The germline gives CDR1 SGHDT, CDR2 YYEEEE. CDR3 length: 14 residues. The CDR3 loop reads CASTLRGPGETQYF. CDR3 in DNA: TGTGCCAGCACACTCAGGGGGCCGGGTGAGACCCAGTACTTC.

This chain connects TRBV2 to TRBJ2-5; 7 positions match TRBD2. The CDR3 extends over 14 amino acids. V was clipped by 3 bases and J by 5 bases; unmatched bases: 6. Germline V lookup: CDR1 SNHLY, CDR2 FYNNEI. This CDR3 reads CASSDAGRVETQYF. The DNA for the CDR3 is TGTGCCAGCAGTGACGCGGGGAGGGTCGAGACCCAGTACTTC.

The rearrangement links TRBV5-5 to TRBJ2-7; either TRBD1 or TRBD2 may fit D (5 bases each). Germline CDR1 SGHKS, CDR2 YYEKEE (reference sequence). Trimming pared 3 bases from V and 3 bases from J, leaving 13 bases between. The CDR3 is 14 residues long. In DNA form, the CDR3 reads TGTGCCAGCAGCTCCTGGGGACCGAGCTACGAGCAGTACGTC. As protein: CASSSWGPSYEQYV.

The V and J genes are TRBV6-5 and TRBJ1-6; D gene unclear. The CDR3 is 15 residues long. From germline, CDR1 is MNHEY and CDR2 SVGAGI. V gave up 0 bases and J gave up 8 bases, with 11 bases separating them. The CDR3 region has the DNA TGTGCCAGCAGTTACTCGGTGGAGAGAGATTCACCCCTCCACTTT. Its translation is CASSYSVERDSPLHF.

Here the CDR3 reads CASSLWETENAPLHF. In nucleotides, the CDR3 is TGTGCCAGCAGTTTATGGGAGACAGAAAATGCACCCCTCCACTTT. This chain links TRBV6-7 with TRBJ1-6; D is perhaps TRBD1 (5 bases). TRBV6-7 is treated as an ORF (open reading frame) with a function not yet certain. V was pared by 4 bases and J by 11 bases, with 18 bases between. CDR3 length: 15 amino acids.

The chain uses TRBV29-1 and TRBJ2-1; 7 nucleotides match TRBD1. Germline V gene sequence: CDR1 SQVTM, CDR2 ANQGSEA. With 4 bases clipped from V and 0 bases from J, the junction kept 9 bases outside the gene matches. This CDR3 contains 16 residues. CDR3 in DNA: TGCAGCGTTGGCCTTACAGGGGATCTCTCCTACAATGAGCAGTTCTTC. Its translation is CSVGLTGDLSYNEQFF.

The chain couples TRBV5-1 to TRBJ2-5; 7 bases are a match to TRBD1. The CDR3 sequence is 15 residues long. The V segment lost 3 bases and the J segment 5 bases; nucleotides outside the gene matches: 10. CDR1 is SGHRS and CDR2 is YFSETQ in the germline V gene. CDR3 protein: CASSWGITGEETQYF. In nucleotides, the CDR3 is TGCGCCAGCAGCTGGGGTATAACAGGGGAGGAGACCCAGTACTTC.

This chain links TRBV21-1 with TRBJ2-5; the table's D call TRBD2 went unverified against the DNA. TRBV21-1 is a documented pseudogene. This CDR3 contains 19 residues. The CDR3, as DNA: TGTGCCAGCAGCAAAGGGAAGGTTACGGTCGGGAGTGAGCCAGAGACCCAGTACTTC. It encodes CASSKGKVTVGSEPETQYF.

The V gene is TRBV27, the J gene TRBJ2-5; possibly TRBD2 for D (6 bases). V lost 1 base and J 4 bases, leaving 16 bases between the germline ends. This CDR3 region has 16 residues. The germline V gene encodes CDR1 MNHEY and CDR2 SMNVEV (reference sequence). The CDR3 DNA is TGTGCCAGCAGTTTATTCCCCACGGGAGCGGGAGAGACCCAGTACTTC. This codes for CASSLFPTGAGETQYF.

Only a few counts were recorded for this clone. The chain recombines TRBV15 with TRBJ2-7, with a weak D call TRBD2 (5 bases). The CDR3 runs to 12 residues. Trimming left V 1 base short and J 6 bases short, with 7 bases between. The germline V gene encodes CDR1 LNHNV and CDR2 YYDKDF (reference sequence). As DNA, the CDR3 is TGTGCCACCAGCAGAGGAGGGTCCGAGCAGTACTTC. Amino acid sequence: CATSRGGSEQYF. The full variable domain, its missing parts supplied by reference TRBV15 and TRBJ2-7, is DAMVIQNPRYQVTQFGKPVTLSCSQTLNHNVMYWYQQKSSQAPKLLFHYYDKDFNNEADTPDNFQSRRPNTSFCFLDIRSPGLGDTAMYLCATSRGGSEQYFGPGTRLTVT.